This T cell receptor beta chain was captured in a study of Ad26.COV2.S vaccination and SARS-CoV-2 variants. Study results and caveats: Ad26.COV2.S recipients had broader spike-specific TCRs (P = 0.0014). Responses of T cells in total may have been underestimated by the TCR breadth and depth analyses.

Comment on this clone: The antigen is unknown.

Libraries were prepared by immunoSEQ multiplex PCR; TCRdb keeps only in-frame clonotypes and omits some of them. The sample gives around 240,000 clones, 85% to 90% of which show up once; about 10% is in the top ten. The treatment is: 15 to 20 received Ad26.COV2.S at low or high dose, single or two shots; roughly five received placebo; per-sample allocation not given. Day 63 following the first vaccine or placebo injection was when the samples were taken. The administered vaccine (an Ad26 vector) expressed Wuhan-strain SARS-CoV-2 spike. The V gene's germline CDR1 is MRHNA and CDR2 SNTAGT. V lost 0 bases, J lost 7 bases, and 2 bases lay in between. CDR3 length equals 11 residues.

The origin of this receptor is a person between 18 and 60 years old who received the Ad26.COV2.S COVID-19 vaccine or a placebo. Sequenced material: peripheral blood, taken in a trial of Ad26.COV2.S vaccine versus placebo. This chain connects TRBV6-4 to TRBJ2-3; no reliable D call. CDR3 bases: TGTGCCAGCAGTGACTCGAATACGCAGTATTTT. Its protein product is CASSDSNTQYF.